One sample yielded the 16 T cell receptor beta chains listed below, sequenced in a study of blood T cell repertoires in COVID-19. Assay: immunoSEQ multiplex PCR; the TCRdb copy retains only in-frame clones and omits some. This table holds roughly 340,000 clones, roughly nine tenths found once. Sample: PBMCs or T cells enriched from blood (not recorded which). The receptor source for this set is a man aged 18-30 years who had recovered from COVID-19.

The chain recombines TRBV6-5 with TRBJ2-7; D uncertain. The germline gives CDR1 MNHEY, CDR2 SVGAGI. Trimming removed 5 bases from V and 0 bases from J, with 11 bases in between. The CDR3 runs 14 residues. The CDR3 spells CASSQTRSSYEQYF. The CDR3 DNA reads TGTGCCAGCAGTCAAACTCGGAGCTCCTACGAGCAGTACTTC.

The rearrangement uses TRBV2 and TRBJ1-4; D not certain. Germline lookup yields CDR1 SNHLY and CDR2 FYNNEI. There are 15 residues in the CDR3. V shed 2 bases and J shed 0 bases, with 7 bases lying between them. Written as DNA, the CDR3 is TGTGCCAGCAGTGAAAGGCGGTCAACTAATGAAAAACTGTTTTTT. It is translated as CASSERRSTNEKLFF.

This clone was seen a single time. J is TRBJ2-7 and V is TRBV7-8; 8 bases align to TRBD1. The CDR3 extends over 14 amino acids. CDR1 SGHVS and CDR2 FQNEAQ come from the germline V gene. The V segment lost 1 base and the J segment 6 bases; nucleotides outside the gene matches: 5. CDR3 residues: CASSLGDRTSEQYF. The DNA of the CDR3 is TGTGCCAGCAGCTTAGGGGACAGGACCAGCGAGCAGTACTTC.

V usage is TRBV24-1 and J usage is TRBJ2-4; a possible D gene is TRBD2 (7 bases). Germline lookup yields CDR1 KGHDR and CDR2 SFDVKD. The V gene lost 2 bases and the J gene lost 8 bases, with 15 bases spanning the gap. This CDR3 is built from 15 residues. DNA for the CDR3: TGTGCCACCAGTGATTCCGGGGGGCTAAGGGACATTCAGTACTTC. Amino acids: CATSDSGGLRDIQYF.

The count of this clone is one. The chain has TRBV29-1 and TRBJ1-2; tentative D call: TRBD1 (6 bases). Germline CDR1 SQVTM, CDR2 ANQGSEA. The CDR3 has 14 amino acids. Trimming took off 5 bases at V and 1 base at J, with 14 bases between the two ends. The DNA of the CDR3 is TGCAGCGTTACCCAGACAGGCGATAACTATGGCTACACCTTC. Its protein is CSVTQTGDNYGYTF.

This clone was found a few times. The CDR3 DNA is TGCGCCAGCAGCTTGACGGGACAGATTTACAATGAGCAGTTCTTC. The encoded protein is CASSLTGQIYNEQFF. This chain joins TRBV5-1 and TRBJ2-1, with TRBD1 matching over 7 bases. V lost 1 base, J lost 4 bases, and 5 bases stayed unmatched. The CDR3 extends over 15 amino acids. Germline assignment: CDR1 SGHRS and CDR2 YFSETQ.

The chain uses TRBV5-1 and TRBJ2-6; 8 positions match TRBD2. The V gene end was trimmed by 6 bases and the J gene end by 2 bases; junction bases not matched to a gene: 13. The germline CDR1 and CDR2 sequences are SGHRS and YFSETQ. The CDR3 consists of 18 residues. The CDR3 loop reads CASKLSGRGATGANVLTF. The DNA for the CDR3 is TGCGCCAGCAAATTATCCGGGAGGGGGGCAACTGGGGCCAACGTCCTGACTTTC. The variable domain in full, completed from reference TRBV5-1 and TRBJ2-6, reads KAGVTQTPRYLIKTRGQQVTLSCSPISGHRSVSWYQQTPGQGLQFLFEYFSETQRNKGNFPGRFSGRQFSNSRSEMNVSTLELGDSALYLCASKLSGRGATGANVLTFGAGSRLTVL.

The chain joins TRBV5-1 to TRBJ2-7; no firm D call. Germline assignment: CDR1 SGHRS and CDR2 YFSETQ. The length of the CDR3 is 13 residues. V lost 4 bases and J 2 bases, leaving 10 bases between the germline ends. Here the CDR3 DNA reads TGCGCCAGCAGCCCGACGGGTACCTACGAGCAGTACTTC. Protein: CASSPTGTYEQYF.

This clone came up once. The rearrangement uses TRBV9 and TRBJ2-4; D uncertain. V was cut by 3 bases and J by 6 bases, with 4 bases left in between. The CDR3 totals 11 residues. Germline CDR1 and CDR2: SGDLS and YYNGEE. The CDR3: CASSAGNIQYF. The CDR3 bases are TGTGCCAGCAGCGCGGGAAACATTCAGTACTTC.

V is TRBV2 and J is TRBJ1-1; D perhaps matches TRBD1 (6 bases). CDR3 length: 13 residues. The V and J ends lost 4 bases and 1 base respectively, with 7 bases between them. Germline V gene sequence: CDR1 SNHLY, CDR2 FYNNEI. The CDR3 region is CASSVTGNTEAFF. CDR3 coding DNA: TGTGCCAGCAGTGTGACAGGGAACACTGAAGCTTTCTTT.

The V gene is TRBV6-5, the J gene TRBJ2-7, with D uncertain. Germline V gives CDR1 MNHEY, CDR2 SVGAGI. The CDR3 contains 15 residues. Deletions cut 3 bases from V and 4 bases from J, with 16 bases between. The CDR3 region has the DNA TGTGCCAGCAGTTATAATGTCAGGCTCGGTTACGAGCAGTACTTC. The encoded protein is CASSYNVRLGYEQYF.

This sequence joins TRBV6-5 and TRBJ1-5, with 7 bases lining up with TRBD1. The CDR3 is 14 amino acids. Trimming took 4 bases from V and 3 from J; bases not matched to a gene: 3. Germline assignment: CDR1 MNHEY and CDR2 SVGAGI. The CDR3 is CASSSGTDNQPQHF. The CDR3 DNA reads as TGTGCCAGCAGTTCCGGGACAGACAATCAGCCCCAGCATTTT.

This clone has only one observation. The genes are TRBV11-3 and TRBJ2-7, with 11 bases identical to TRBD1. J lost 3 bases, V lost 6 bases, and 4 bases had no gene match. Germline CDR1 is SGHNT and CDR2 is YENEEA. The CDR3 is 14 amino acids. This CDR3 reads CASSSGTGGYEQYF. The CDR3 nucleotides read TGTGCCAGCAGTTCGGGGACAGGGGGCTACGAGCAGTACTTC.

The gene calls are TRBV19 and TRBJ1-5; no clear D gene. Germline assignment: CDR1 LNHDA and CDR2 SQIVND (reference sequence). V lost 5 bases to trimming and J lost 5 bases, with 10 bases between them. This CDR3 spans 13 amino acids. CDR3 coding DNA: TGTGCCAGTAGTTACGACGGGGATCAGCCCCAGCATTTT. Translated, it gives CASSYDGDQPQHF.

The rearrangement joins TRBV9 to TRBJ1-2, with D possibly being TRBD1 (6 bases). The CDR3 consists of 15 residues. The germline V and J ends were trimmed by 3 bases and 5 bases, with 17 bases remaining between them. CDR1 and CDR2 (germline): SGDLS, YYNGEE. The CDR3 nucleotides are TGTGCCAGCAGCGCGAAAAGGGACATAACATATGGCTACACCTTC. Translating it yields CASSAKRDITYGYTF.

This chain uses TRBV7-8 with TRBJ2-7, with D unresolved. There are 12 residues in the CDR3. V gave up 6 bases and J gave up 0 bases, with 6 bases separating them. Looked up from germline, CDR1 is SGHVS and CDR2 is FQNEAQ. The CDR3: CASSSSSYEQYF. CDR3 nucleotides: TGTGCCAGCAGTTCGAGCTCCTACGAGCAGTACTTC.